Below are 12 T cell receptor beta chains sequenced from a single sample in a study of blood T cell repertoires in COVID-19. Method: immunoSEQ multiplex PCR; TCRdb's copy keeps in-frame clones and lacks some. Altogether about 62,000 clones are present, around 87% being singletons, with the ten largest covering 1%. The specimen sequenced was peripheral blood. These receptors were taken from a man aged 65-85 years with acute or convalescent COVID-19.

The V gene is TRBV2, the J gene TRBJ2-1, with a possible D match to TRBD1 (6 bases). Germline CDR1 reads SNHLY; CDR2 reads FYNNEI. Trimming stripped 6 bases from V and 5 bases from J, with 17 bases between. This CDR3 has 15 amino acids. The CDR3 region has the DNA TGTGCCAGCAGAGCGGATACAGGGATGAACAATGAGCAGTTCTTC. As protein: CASRADTGMNNEQFF.

V gene TRBV2 combines with J gene TRBJ1-3; TRBD1 might be the D (6 bases). Trimming removed 3 bases at V and 0 bases at J, with 9 bases between. CDR1 and CDR2 (germline): SNHLY, FYNNEI. The length of the CDR3 is 15 residues. The CDR3 loop is CASSDWTASGNTIYF. CDR3 DNA sequence: TGTGCCAGCAGTGACTGGACAGCCTCTGGAAACACCATATATTTT.

This clone was seen once. V and J are TRBV5-1 and TRBJ2-7; D might be TRBD2 (5 bases). V was shortened by 0 bases and J by 3 bases, with 10 bases between the two germline ends. There are 14 residues in the CDR3. The V gene's germline CDR1 is SGHRS and CDR2 YFSETQ. The CDR3, as DNA: TGCGCCAGCAGCTTGGAAAGGACTTTCTACGAGCAGTACTTC. Translated: CASSLERTFYEQYF.

This clone was seen more than once but under ten times. One end of the junction is discordant with germline, which a read error may explain. The J gene is TRBJ1-5, the V gene TRBV6-5; TRBD1 might be the D (5 bases). This CDR3 comprises 13 residues. From germline, CDR1 is MNHEY and CDR2 SVGAGI. CDR3 residues: CASSLNQGTKATF. The CDR3 region has the DNA TGTGCCAGCAGCCTTAACCAGGGAACAAAAGCAACCTTT.

This clone was detected only once. This sequence joins TRBV18 and TRBJ2-3, with 7 positions matching TRBD1. Looked up from germline, CDR1 is KGHSH and CDR2 is LQKENI. Losses at the gene ends were 0 bases for V and 7 bases for J; bases not matched to a gene: 7. This CDR3 is built from 15 residues. In nucleotides, the CDR3 is TGTGCCAGCTCACCACCTTCGACAGGGCGTAATACGCAGTATTTT. It encodes CASSPPSTGRNTQYF.

Concerning this clone: Other DNA sequences in this sample translate to the same CDR3. The V gene is TRBV28, the J gene TRBJ1-3, with D maybe TRBD1 (6 bases). Germline CDR1 is MDHEN and CDR2 is SYDVKM. The CDR3 contains 14 residues. The ends were cut back, 5 bases at V and 4 bases at J, with 12 bases in the middle. This CDR3 is CASSRPGTGNTIYF. The CDR3 region has the DNA TGTGCCAGCAGTCGTCCCGGGACAGGAAACACCATATATTTT.

The J gene is TRBJ2-3, the V gene TRBV3-1 (or the pseudogene TRBV3-2); TRBD2 aligns across 7 bases. The CDR3 sequence is 18 residues long. V lost 1 base and J lost 3; bases outside the gene matches: 13. Germline values: CDR1 LGHDT, CDR2 YNNKEL (reference sequence). This chain's CDR3 is CASSQAGLRGSPTDTQYF. The CDR3 DNA sequence: TGTGCCAGCAGCCAAGCCGGACTCCGCGGGAGTCCAACAGATACGCAGTATTTT.

The rearrangement uses TRBV19 and TRBJ2-6, with D unclear. This CDR3 region has 14 residues. CDR1 is LNHDA, CDR2 SQIVND, per germline (reference sequence). V lost 7 bases to trimming and J lost 4 bases, with 11 bases between them. The CDR3 region has the DNA TGTGCCAGTACGCAGGAACCCGGGGCCAACGTCCTGACTTTC. Protein product: CASTQEPGANVLTF. The whole variable domain, remainder taken from reference TRBV19 and TRBJ2-6, is DGGITQSPKYLFRKEGQNVTLSCEQNLNHDAMYWYRQDPGQGLRLIYYSQIVNDFQKGDIAEGYSVSREKKESFPLTVTSAQKNPTAFYLCASTQEPGANVLTFGAGSRLTVL.

This chain links TRBV15 with TRBJ2-4; TRBD1 matches at 10 bases. Germline V gene lookup returns CDR1 LNHNV and CDR2 YYDKDF (reference sequence). The CDR3 sequence is 17 residues long. The junction had 3 bases not matched to a gene; V was cut back by 0 bases and J by 1 base. The CDR3 sequence: CATSREKGQGAKNIQYF. The CDR3 nucleotides are TGTGCCACCAGCAGAGAAAAGGGACAGGGGGCCAAAAACATTCAGTACTTC.

The V and J genes are TRBV7-9 and TRBJ2-1; TRBD2 matches at 7 bases. The V gene's germline CDR1 is SEHNR and CDR2 FQNEAQ (reference sequence). The length of the CDR3 is 15 residues. The junction had 9 bases not matched to a gene; V was cut back by 2 bases and J by 8 bases. The CDR3 DNA reads as TGTGCCAGCAGCTTACGAAGCGGGGTTGGAGATGAGCAGTTCTTC. Amino acid sequence: CASSLRSGVGDEQFF.

The V and J genes are TRBV11-2 and TRBJ1-2; no firm D call. CDR3 length: 14 amino acids. With 7 bases removed from V and 6 bases from J, the gap between germline ends came to 18 bases. Germline CDR1 SGHAT, CDR2 FQNNGV. CDR3 coding DNA: TGTGCCAGCACCCGGCCCGGAGTCAGAAATGGCTACACCTTC. Translating it yields CASTRPGVRNGYTF.

The chain combines TRBV7-2 with TRBJ1-6; D gene ambiguous. The germline V gene encodes CDR1 SGHTA and CDR2 FQGNSA. The V gene lost 2 bases and the J gene lost 7 bases, with 6 bases spanning the gap. The CDR3 runs to 13 residues. CDR3 protein: CASSLFRNSPLHF. The CDR3 DNA reads TGTGCCAGCAGCTTATTCAGGAATTCACCCCTCCACTTT. The full variable domain, rest sourced from reference TRBV7-2 and TRBJ1-6, is GAGVSQSPSNKVTEKGKDVELRCDPISGHTALYWYRQSLGQGLEFLIYFQGNSAPDKSGLPSDRFSAERTGGSVSTLTIQRTQQEDSAVYLCASSLFRNSPLHFGNGTRLTVT.